Below, 23 T cell receptor beta chains from the same sample are listed, as sequenced in a study of patients and donors after allogeneic stem cell transplantation. TCRdb itself ran the RT-PCR reads through MiXCR, one entry per CDR3 protein. The sample includes about a million distinct CDR3 sequences, about a sixth of them seen just once. The specimen was blood, either unsorted or a sorted T cell fraction (not recorded which). All receptors come from a human donor who was either an allogeneic HSCT recipient or a stem cell or donor lymphocyte infusion donor (not recorded which). It is not recorded whose cells these are; they may come from a transplant donor.

The chain has TRBV20-1 and TRBJ2-7, with 12 bases fitting TRBD1. V was pared by 0 bases and J by 4 bases, with 4 bases of the junction left unmatched. Germline V gene sequence: CDR1 DFQATT, CDR2 SNEGSKA (reference sequence). The CDR3 totals 15 residues. CDR3 sequence reads: CSARDRDRGRYEQYF. CDR3 nucleotides: TGCAGTGCTAGAGACCGGGACAGGGGGCGATACGAGCAGTACTTC.

This clonotype was observed a few times. The rearrangement uses TRBV7-9 and TRBJ1-6; D not resolved. Germline assignment: CDR1 SEHNR and CDR2 FQNEAQ (reference sequence). CDR3 length: 12 amino acids. Between the trimmed V and J ends, which lost 1 base and 10 bases, there was a span of 5 bases. The CDR3 DNA sequence: TGTGCCAGCAGCTTAGGACCGTCACCCCTCCACTTT. Protein product: CASSLGPSPLHF. The complete variable domain, with remaining parts taken from reference TRBV7-9 and TRBJ1-6, reads DTGVSQNPRHKITKRGQNVTFRCDPISEHNRLYWYRQTLGQGPEFLTYFQNEAQLEKSRLLSDRFSAERPKGSFSTLEIQRTEQGDSAMYLCASSLGPSPLHFGNGTRLTVT.

Notes on this clonotype: At one boundary the junction diverges from the germline segment, which might be a read error. The chain employs TRBV5-1 and TRBJ2-1; 9 bases line up with TRBD2. The CDR3 contains 16 residues. Germline assignment: CDR1 SGHRS and CDR2 YFSETQ. As DNA, the CDR3 is TGCGCCAGCAGCTTGGCGAGCGGGACTAGCTACCATGAGCAGTTCTTC. Translation gives CASSLASGTSYHEQFF. Together with reference TRBV5-1 and TRBJ2-1, the CDR3 gives the full variable domain: KAGVTQTPRYLIKTRGQQVTLSCSPISGHRSVSWYQQTPGQGLQFLFEYFSETQRNKGNFPGRFSGRQFSNSRSEMNVSTLELGDSALYLCASSLASGTSYHEQFFGPGTRLTVL.

This clonotype was counted a few times. The V call is TRBV5-1, the J call TRBJ2-5, with D possibly matching TRBD2 (5 bases). CDR3 length: 14 residues. V gave up 6 bases and J gave up 1 base, with 13 bases separating them. CDR1 is SGHRS and CDR2 is YFSETQ in the germline V gene. The chain's CDR3 is CASMGAPSQETQYF. CDR3 nucleotides: TGCGCCAGCATGGGAGCCCCGTCCCAAGAGACCCAGTACTTC.

This rearrangement joins TRBV11-2 to TRBJ2-2; D gene ambiguous. The V and J ends lost 6 bases and 5 bases respectively, with 10 bases between them. The CDR3 consists of 13 residues. The V gene's germline CDR1 is SGHAT and CDR2 FQNNGV. The CDR3 DNA reads TGTGCCAGCAGGAGACTGCGGACCGGGGAGCTGTTTTTT. It translates to CASRRLRTGELFF.

In its sample, this clonotype was seen a few times. The gene calls are TRBV3-1 and TRBJ2-1; weak D call: TRBD2 (6 bases). The germline CDR1 and CDR2 sequences are LGHDT and YNNKEL (reference sequence). This CDR3 contains 15 residues. V was clipped by 3 bases and J by 4 bases, with 13 bases between them. CDR3 amino acids: CASSHPGLGYNEQFF. The CDR3 nucleotides read TGTGCCAGCAGCCACCCGGGACTGGGGTACAATGAGCAGTTCTTC.

This clonotype was picked up a small number of times. The V gene is TRBV5-6, the J gene TRBJ2-5; D is possibly TRBD1 (5 bases). Per the germline V gene, CDR1 is SGHDT and CDR2 is YYEEEE. The CDR3 runs to 14 residues. V was cut by 4 bases and J by 3 bases, with 13 bases left in between. The CDR3, as DNA: TGTGCCAGCAGCCCCCAGGGCCTCGAAGAGACCCAGTACTTC. Residues: CASSPQGLEETQYF.

The J gene is TRBJ1-2, the V gene TRBV7-9, with D possibly matching TRBD1 (5 bases). This CDR3 contains 13 residues. The germline gives CDR1 SEHNR, CDR2 FQNEAQ (reference sequence). Trimming stripped 4 bases from V and 12 bases from J, with 18 bases between. The CDR3 DNA is TGTGCCAGCAGCTCCCAGAGGGAGGGGACGAACACCTTC. Its translation: CASSSQREGTNTF.

The chain carries TRBV6-2 or TRBV6-3 and TRBJ2-1; 9 bases align to TRBD2. The CDR3 length is 20 residues. The ends lost 2 bases at V and 3 bases at J; junction bases unmatched: 17. From germline, CDR1 is MNHEY and CDR2 SVGEGT. The CDR3 loop is CASSYGVVMASGAVYNEQFF. The CDR3 region has the DNA TGTGCCAGCAGTTACGGTGTTGTTATGGCTAGCGGGGCCGTCTACAATGAGCAGTTCTTC.

The chain joins TRBV5-1 to TRBJ1-6; TRBD1 might be the D (5 bases). V lost 2 bases and J lost 7, with 13 bases in between. CDR3 length: 15 residues. Germline V gene lookup returns CDR1 SGHRS and CDR2 YFSETQ. This chain's CDR3 is CASSFGGDWNSPLHF. In nucleotides, the CDR3 is TGCGCCAGCAGCTTCGGGGGGGATTGGAATTCACCCCTCCACTTT.

The genes are TRBV18 and TRBJ1-2; 8 nucleotides agree with TRBD1. The CDR3 extends over 16 amino acids. Germline assignment: CDR1 KGHSH and CDR2 LQKENI. Losses at the gene ends were 2 bases for V and 4 bases for J; bases not matched to a gene: 9. Here the CDR3 DNA reads TGTGCCAGCTCACCAAACTTGGGACAGGATATCTATGGCTACACCTTC. Protein: CASSPNLGQDIYGYTF.

This clonotype has just a few counts. The chain has TRBV5-6 and TRBJ1-4, with 8 bases identical to TRBD1. Germline assignment: CDR1 SGHDT and CDR2 YYEEEE. The CDR3 runs 16 residues. The V and J ends lost 2 bases and 4 bases, in that order; junction bases with no gene match: 7. The CDR3 DNA is TGTGCCAGCAGCTTCGGGACAGGCGTATTTAATGAAAAACTGTTTTTT. This encodes CASSFGTGVFNEKLFF.

Many counts were recorded for this clonotype. The chain uses TRBV24-1 and TRBJ2-1, with TRBD2 matching over 10 bases. Germline lookup yields CDR1 KGHDR and CDR2 SFDVKD. The CDR3 extends over 19 amino acids. V was pared by 5 bases and J by 2 bases, with 14 bases of the junction left unmatched. CDR3 in amino acids: CATSVGSVASGSPYNEQFF. CDR3 in DNA: TGTGCCACCAGTGTTGGTTCTGTGGCTAGCGGGAGCCCCTACAATGAGCAGTTCTTC.

This sequence joins TRBV6-5 and TRBJ1-4; 9 nucleotides agree with TRBD1. This CDR3 is 14 amino acids long. CDR1 and CDR2 from the germline V gene are MNHEY and SVGAGI. V lost 4 bases and J lost 8; bases outside the gene matches: 5. The CDR3 spells CASSLRDRDEKLFF. The CDR3 region has the DNA TGTGCCAGCAGTTTGCGGGACAGGGACGAAAAACTGTTTTTT.

This clonotype appeared a few times. The V and J genes are TRBV4-1 and TRBJ2-1, with 8 nucleotides matching TRBD2. The junction had 5 bases not matched to a gene; V was cut back by 6 bases and J by 4 bases. The CDR3 has 14 residues. Germline CDR1 is MGHRA and CDR2 is YSYEKL. CDR3 amino acids: CASRSGGFYNEQFF. The DNA for the CDR3 is TGCGCCAGCAGGAGCGGGGGTTTTTACAATGAGCAGTTCTTC.

The sample holds a few counts of this clonotype. V gene TRBV15 combines with J gene TRBJ2-5; D is possibly TRBD2 (6 bases). The V end lost 0 bases, the J end lost 5 bases, and 22 bases lay between the germline ends. This CDR3 is built from 18 residues. CDR1 LNHNV and CDR2 YYDKDF come from the germline V gene (reference sequence). For the CDR3, the DNA is TGTGCCACCAGCAGAGACCCTTCCGGATTAGCGGAAGATGAGACCCAGTACTTC. This gives the protein CATSRDPSGLAEDETQYF.

The gene calls are TRBV21-1 and TRBJ2-1; the table's D call, TRBD1, was not checked against the DNA. TRBV21-1 is a pseudogene locus. The CDR3 has 16 amino acids. The CDR3 DNA sequence: TGTGCCAGCAGCCCACCCCTCGGACAGGGGGCAGCTGAGCAGTTCTTC. Its translation: CASSPPLGQGAAEQFF.

The rearrangement uses TRBV20-1 and TRBJ2-7; 9 bases fit TRBD2. The CDR3 length is 18 residues. CDR1 is DFQATT, CDR2 SNEGSKA, per germline (reference sequence). With 3 bases clipped from V and 0 bases from J, the junction kept 15 bases outside the gene matches. The chain's CDR3 is CSARGTAGGLFSSYEQYF. In nucleotides, the CDR3 is TGCAGTGCTAGGGGTACAGCGGGAGGACTCTTCTCCTCCTACGAGCAGTACTTC.

The chain links TRBV20-1 to TRBJ1-1; unclear D gene. The germline V gene has CDR1 DFQATT and CDR2 SNEGSKA (reference sequence). CDR3 length equals 15 residues. Trimming removed 4 bases at V and 0 bases at J, with 15 bases between. This CDR3 reads CSAKLPGSLNTEAFF. CDR3 in DNA: TGCAGTGCTAAGTTACCGGGGTCCCTGAACACTGAAGCTTTCTTT.

The sample holds a few counts of this clonotype. The chain links TRBV6-5 to TRBJ1-2; D is perhaps TRBD1 (6 bases). V lost 2 bases and J 2 bases, leaving 9 bases between the germline ends. CDR3 size: 14 residues. Germline-derived CDR1 and CDR2 are MNHEY and SVGAGI. The CDR3 sequence: CASSYGGGNYGYTF. The CDR3 bases are TGTGCCAGCAGTTACGGGGGCGGGAACTATGGCTACACCTTC.

This clonotype showed up just a few times. This sequence joins TRBV5-8 and TRBJ2-3, with D perhaps matching TRBD1 (5 bases). Trimming stripped 2 bases from V and 2 bases from J, with 12 bases between. Germline CDR1 is SGHTS and CDR2 is YDEGEE. The CDR3 totals 15 residues. CDR3 nucleotide sequence: TGTGCCAGCAGCTTACGGACAAACCCCACAGATACGCAGTATTTT. It is translated as CASSLRTNPTDTQYF.

V usage is TRBV9 and J usage is TRBJ1-2, with no clear D. The CDR3 length is 15 residues. CDR1 SGDLS and CDR2 YYNGEE come from the germline V gene. V was pared by 0 bases and J by 14 bases, with 23 bases between. CDR3 coding DNA: TGTGCCAGCAGCGTAGCCCCGGCCAAAATAACCCCATATACCTTC. Residues: CASSVAPAKITPYTF.

The table lists this clonotype with a few counts. The chain uses TRBV5-8 and TRBJ2-3; TRBD2 aligns across 8 bases. The J segment lost 6 bases and the V segment lost 4 bases, leaving 7 bases of the junction unmatched. The CDR3 totals 14 residues. Germline CDR1 SGHTS, CDR2 YDEGEE. In DNA form, the CDR3 reads TGTGCCAGCAGCCCCGGACTAGCTTTGGATACGCAGTATTTT. Its translation is CASSPGLALDTQYF.